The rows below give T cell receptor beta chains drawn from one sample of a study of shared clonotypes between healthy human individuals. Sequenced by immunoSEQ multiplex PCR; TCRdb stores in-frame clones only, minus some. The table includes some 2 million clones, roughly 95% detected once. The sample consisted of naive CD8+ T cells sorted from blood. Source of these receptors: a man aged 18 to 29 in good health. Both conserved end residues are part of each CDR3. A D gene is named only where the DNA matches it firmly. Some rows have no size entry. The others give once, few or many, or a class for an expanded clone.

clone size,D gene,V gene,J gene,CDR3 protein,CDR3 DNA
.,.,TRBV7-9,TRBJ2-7,CASSPRASYEQYF,TGTGCCAGCAGCCCTAGAGCCTCCTACGAGCAGTACTTC
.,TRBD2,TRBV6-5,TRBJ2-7,CASSYGLAEPNEQYF,TGTGCCAGCAGTTATGGGCTAGCGGAGCCCAACGAGCAGTACTTC
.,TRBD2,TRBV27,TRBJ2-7,CASSLRLAGTYEQYF,TGTGCCAGCAGTCTAAGACTAGCGGGAACCTACGAGCAGTACTTC
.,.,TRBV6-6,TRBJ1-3,CAGRGYGNTIYF,TGTGCCGGGCGGGGTTACGGAAACACCATATATTTT
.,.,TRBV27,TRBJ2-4,CASSLGADGAANIQYF,TGTGCCAGCAGCTTAGGGGCCGACGGGGCTGCGAACATTCAGTACTTC
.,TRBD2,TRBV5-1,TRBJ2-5,CASSPGAGRVKTQYF,TGCGCCAGCAGCCCTGGAGCGGGGAGGGTGAAGACCCAGTACTTC
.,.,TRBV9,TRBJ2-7,CASSVASQGSYEQYF,TGTGCCAGCAGCGTAGCTAGCCAGGGGAGCTACGAGCAGTACTTC
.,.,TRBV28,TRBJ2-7,CASSFMGHEGPYEQYF,TGTGCCAGCAGTTTTATGGGACACGAAGGCCCCTACGAGCAGTACTTC
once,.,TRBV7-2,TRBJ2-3,CASSLDTQYF,TGTGCCAGCAGCTTAGATACGCAGTATTTT
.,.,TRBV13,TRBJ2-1,CASSLEPNEQFF,TGTGCCAGCAGCCTAGAACCCAATGAGCAGTTCTTC
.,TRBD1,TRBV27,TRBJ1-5,CASSLSWTGISQPQHF,TGTGCCAGCAGTTTATCCTGGACAGGGATTTCTCAGCCCCAGCATTTT
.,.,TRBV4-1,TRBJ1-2,CASSQVGDGLYGYTF,TGCGCCAGCAGCCAAGTTGGGGACGGCCTCTATGGCTACACCTTC
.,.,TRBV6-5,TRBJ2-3,CATRGGGSTDTQYF,TGTGCCACTAGAGGGGGAGGCTCCACAGATACGCAGTATTTT
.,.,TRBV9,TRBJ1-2,CASSVDLNSPGDYGYTF,TGTGCCAGCAGCGTAGACTTAAATTCTCCGGGTGACTATGGCTACACCTTC
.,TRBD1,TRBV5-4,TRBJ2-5,CASSSQGEETQYF,TGTGCCAGCAGCTCACAGGGGGAAGAGACCCAGTACTTC
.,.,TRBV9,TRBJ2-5,CASSPAGLGETQYF,TGTGCCAGCAGCCCCGCGGGGTTGGGCGAGACCCAGTACTTC
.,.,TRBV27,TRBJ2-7,CASSSTGYEQYF,TGTGCCAGCAGTTCTACGGGCTACGAGCAGTACTTC
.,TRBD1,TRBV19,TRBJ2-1,CASSPWTGDEQFF,TGTGCCAGTAGTCCCTGGACAGGGGATGAGCAGTTCTTC
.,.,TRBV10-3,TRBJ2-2,CAARVSTGELFF,TGTGCCGCCCGCGTATCGACCGGGGAGCTGTTTTTT
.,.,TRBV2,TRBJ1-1,CASSSNTEAFF,TGTGCCAGCAGCTCGAACACTGAAGCTTTCTTT
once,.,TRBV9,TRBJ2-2,CASSSTGTPYTGELFF,TGTGCCAGCAGCTCGACCGGGACCCCGTACACCGGGGAGCTGTTTTTT
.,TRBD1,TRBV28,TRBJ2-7,CASSGGSGGYEQYF,TGTGCCAGCAGTGGTGGCTCAGGGGGCTACGAGCAGTACTTC
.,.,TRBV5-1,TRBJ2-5,CASQNPGYQETQYF,TGCGCCAGCCAAAACCCAGGCTACCAAGAGACCCAGTACTTC
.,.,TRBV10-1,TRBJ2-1,CASSEPTVVEQFF,TGCGCCAGCAGTGAGCCAACAGTGGTTGAGCAGTTCTTC